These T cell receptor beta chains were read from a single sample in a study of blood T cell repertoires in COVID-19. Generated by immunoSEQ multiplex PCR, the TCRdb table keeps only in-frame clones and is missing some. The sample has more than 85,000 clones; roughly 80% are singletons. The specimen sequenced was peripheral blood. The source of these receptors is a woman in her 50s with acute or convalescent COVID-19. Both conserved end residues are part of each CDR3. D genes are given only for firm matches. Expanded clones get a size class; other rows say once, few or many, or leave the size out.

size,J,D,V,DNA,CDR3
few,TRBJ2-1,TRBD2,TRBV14,TGTGCCAGCAGCCACGGCGGGGGGGCCTGGAATGAGCAGTTCTTC,CASSHGGGAWNEQFF
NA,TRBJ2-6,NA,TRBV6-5,TGTGCCGGCAGCTCGACTCGATCTGGGGCCAACGTCCTGACTTTC,CAGSSTRSGANVLTF
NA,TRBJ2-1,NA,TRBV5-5,TGTGCCAGCAGCTTGGGATACTCAGGGGCCGCCAATGAGCAGTTCTTC,CASSLGYSGAANEQFF
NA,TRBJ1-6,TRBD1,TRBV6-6,TGTGCCAGCAGTTCTGGACAGGGGATCTCTAATTCACCCCTCCACTTT,CASSSGQGISNSPLHF
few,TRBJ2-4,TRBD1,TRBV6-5,TGTGCCAGCAGTCCCCACTCGACAGGGGGAAACATTCAGTACTTC,CASSPHSTGGNIQYF
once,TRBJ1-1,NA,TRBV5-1,TGCGCCAGCAGCCGCGAGGGTCGCTCTGAAGCTTTCTTT,CASSREGRSEAFF
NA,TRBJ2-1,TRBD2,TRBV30,TGTGCCTGGACGGGGGGAGGGTATGACAATGAGCAGTTCTTC,CAWTGGGYDNEQFF
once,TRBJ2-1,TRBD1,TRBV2,TGTGCCAGCAGTCCCGGGACAGGGGGCTATACGGGTGAGCAGTTCTTC,CASSPGTGGYTGEQFF
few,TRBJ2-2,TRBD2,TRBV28,TGTGCCAGCAGACCTCCCACTGCTAGCGGCCGGGGCACCGGGGAGCTGTTTTTT,CASRPPTASGRGTGELFF
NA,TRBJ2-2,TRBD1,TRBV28,TGTGCCAGCAGAACAGGGGGTGTCAGCACCGGGGAGCTGTTTTTT,CASRTGGVSTGELFF
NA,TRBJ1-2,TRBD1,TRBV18,TGTGCCAGCTCACCCCTCGGCGATAGGGGGCTTGGCTATGGCTACACCTTC,CASSPLGDRGLGYGYTF
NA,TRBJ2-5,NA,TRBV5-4,TGTGCCAGCAGCCCCGGGAGCCAAGAGACCCAGTACTTC,CASSPGSQETQYF
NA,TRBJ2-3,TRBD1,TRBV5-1,TGCGCCAGCAGCTTGGAAGGGGGCTCAACTCCAGATACGCAGTATTTT,CASSLEGGSTPDTQYF
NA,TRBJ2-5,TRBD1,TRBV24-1,TGTGCCACCAGTGAAACAGGGGGTCGGACGGCCCAGTACTTC,CATSETGGRTAQYF
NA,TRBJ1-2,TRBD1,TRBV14,TGTGCCAGCAGCCCCGACAGGGTGTATGGCTACACCTTC,CASSPDRVYGYTF
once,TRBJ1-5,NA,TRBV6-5,TGTGCCAGCAGTACCTCGGATCAGCCCCAGCATTTT,CASSTSDQPQHF
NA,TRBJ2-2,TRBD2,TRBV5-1,TGCGCCAGCAGTTTTAACCTAGCGGAAGGGGAGCTGTTTTTT,CASSFNLAEGELFF
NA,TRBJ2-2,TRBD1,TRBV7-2,TGTGCCAGCAGCCCCCCAGACAGGGGTAACACCGGGGAGCTGTTTTTT,CASSPPDRGNTGELFF
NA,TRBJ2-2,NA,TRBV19,TGTGCCAGTACCCGGACTGCGCGCTTGAACACCGGGGAGCTGTTTTTT,CASTRTARLNTGELFF
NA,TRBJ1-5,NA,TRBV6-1,TGTGCCAGCAGTGAAAGGCAGGGTGGTCAGCCCCAGCATTTT,CASSERQGGQPQHF
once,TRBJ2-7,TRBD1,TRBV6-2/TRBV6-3,TGTGCCAGCAGTAAGACAGGGGTAAGCTACGAGCAGTACTTC,CASSKTGVSYEQYF
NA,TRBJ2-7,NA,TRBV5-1,TGCGCCAGCAGGTGGGCCGGCTCCTACGAGCAGTACTTC,CASRWAGSYEQYF
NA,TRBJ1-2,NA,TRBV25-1,TGTGCCAGCAGGGGGGCTTTGGGCTATGGCTACACCTTC,CASRGALGYGYTF
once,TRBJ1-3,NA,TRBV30,TGTGCCTGGAGTAAGGGAGAAAACACCATATATTTT,CAWSKGENTIYF
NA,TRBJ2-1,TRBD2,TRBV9,TGTGCCAGCAGCGGGATCAGCGGGGGCCCCTACAATGAGCAGTTCTTC,CASSGISGGPYNEQFF
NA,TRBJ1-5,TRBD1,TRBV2,TGTGCCAGCAGATACACAGGGGGCGATCAGCCCCAGCATTTT,CASRYTGGDQPQHF
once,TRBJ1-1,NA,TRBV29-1,TGCAGCGTTGCCGACAGATTTCCTGAAGCTTTCTTT,CSVADRFPEAFF
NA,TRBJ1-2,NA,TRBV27,TGTGCCAGCAGTTTATACGGGGTGCCTAACTATGGCTACACCTTC,CASSLYGVPNYGYTF
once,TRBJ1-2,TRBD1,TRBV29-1,TGCAGCGTCTCCGGGACAGCTAACTATGGCTACACCTTC,CSVSGTANYGYTF
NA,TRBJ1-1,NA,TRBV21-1,TGTGCCAGCAGCAACAGGGGCGCCGAAGCTTTCTTT,CASSNRGAEAFF
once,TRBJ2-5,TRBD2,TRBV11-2,TGTGCCAGCAGCCCGGGACTAAGAGAGACCCAGTACTTC,CASSPGLRETQYF
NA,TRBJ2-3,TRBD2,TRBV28,TGTGCCAGCAGTTTATATAGCGGGGGGGCAGATACGCAGTATTTT,CASSLYSGGADTQYF
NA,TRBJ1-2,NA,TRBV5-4,TGTGCCAGCAGCTTGTCGAGGGACTATGGCTACACCTTC,CASSLSRDYGYTF
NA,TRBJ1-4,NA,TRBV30,TGTGCCTGGGCTGCCATGGGCCGGAATAATGAAAAACTGTTTTTT,CAWAAMGRNNEKLFF
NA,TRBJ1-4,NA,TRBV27,TGTGCCAGCAGTTTCACAGGGTCCGGTGAAAAACTGTTTTTT,CASSFTGSGEKLFF
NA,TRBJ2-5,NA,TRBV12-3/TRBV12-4,TGTGCCAGCAGTTTCCCCCCCGGGGACTTGAAGTACTTC,CASSFPPGDLKYF
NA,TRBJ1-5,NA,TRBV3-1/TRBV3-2,TGTGCCAGCAGCCAGGGAGATAGCAATCAGCCCCAGCATTTT,CASSQGDSNQPQHF
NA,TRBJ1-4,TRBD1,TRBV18,TGTGCCAGCTCACCTCCCGAAGGGGGCAATGAAAAACTGTTTTTT,CASSPPEGGNEKLFF
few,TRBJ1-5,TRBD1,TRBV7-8,TGTGCCAGCAGCTTAGGGACAGGATCACAGCCCCAGCATTTT,CASSLGTGSQPQHF
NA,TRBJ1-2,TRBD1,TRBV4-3,TGCGCCAGCAGCCAAGAGGCGACAGGGTTTAGCGGCTACACCTTC,CASSQEATGFSGYTF
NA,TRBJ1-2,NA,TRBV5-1,TGCGCCAGCAGCTTGACGACGGCAGGGACGGGGGACTATGGCTACACCTTC,CASSLTTAGTGDYGYTF
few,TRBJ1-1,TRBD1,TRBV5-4,TGTGCCAGCAGCCGGGGACAGGGTGGCACTGAAGCTTTCTTT,CASSRGQGGTEAFF
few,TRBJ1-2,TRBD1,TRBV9,TGTGCCAGCAGCGCGGGGACAGGAGCTAACTATGGCTACACCTTC,CASSAGTGANYGYTF
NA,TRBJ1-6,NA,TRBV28,TGTGCCAGCAGTCGGTCCGGAGGGGCGCGGGATAATTCACCCCTCCACTTT,CASSRSGGARDNSPLHF
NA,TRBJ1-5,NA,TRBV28,TGTGCCAGCAGCCCGGGGGGCATCAATCAGCCCCAGCATTTT,CASSPGGINQPQHF
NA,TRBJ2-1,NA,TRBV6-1,TGTGCCAGCAGTGAAGGCAGGGTTTATAGTTCCTACAATGAGCAGTTCTTC,CASSEGRVYSSYNEQFF